The rows below give T cell receptor beta chains drawn from one sample of a study of CD4+ T cells in melanoma. Using immunoSEQ multiplex PCR, the repertoire was profiled, and TCRdb retains in-frame clones only, with some absent. The sample consists of 11,000 to 15,000 clones, 68% of them appearing once. Sequencing was carried out using cells from a culture (not recorded whether cultured in vitro). All receptors come from a human donor with melanoma. Each CDR3 is given with its conserved first and last residue. D genes are given only for firm matches. Size is omitted from some rows. Given values are once, few, many or a class for expanded clones.

V,D,J,size,CDR3,DNA
TRBV5-8,TRBD1,TRBJ1-5,few,CASSGGRGEQPQHF,TGTGCCAGCAGCGGTGGCAGGGGGGAGCAGCCCCAGCATTTT
TRBV7-8,.,TRBJ1-1,.,CASSLVPNTEAFF,TGTGCCAGCAGCTTAGTACCGAACACTGAAGCTTTCTTT
TRBV6-5,.,TRBJ2-1,.,CASSSGRYNEQFF,TGTGCCAGCAGTTCCGGACGTTACAATGAGCAGTTCTTC
TRBV4-2,.,TRBJ1-1,once,CASSLRGADTEAFF,TGTGCCAGCAGCCTACGGGGGGCGGACACTGAAGCTTTCTTT
TRBV7-8,.,TRBJ2-7,few,CASSFWVSYEQYF,TGTGCCAGCAGCTTTTGGGTATCCTACGAGCAGTACTTC
TRBV13,.,TRBJ2-1,.,CASSLAWGRGEQFF,TGTGCCAGCAGCTTAGCCTGGGGCCGAGGTGAGCAGTTCTTC
TRBV2,TRBD1,TRBJ1-4,medium-sized,CASSVRLGGEKLFF,TGTGCCAGCAGTGTCCGCTTAGGGGGCGAAAAACTGTTTTTT
TRBV4-2,.,TRBJ2-5,.,CASSLFPGSGETQYF,TGTGCCAGCAGCTTGTTCCCGGGATCGGGCGAGACCCAGTACTTC
TRBV4-2,TRBD2,TRBJ2-3,.,CASSQGSSGGAKEDTQYF,TGTGCCAGCAGCCAAGGCTCTAGCGGGGGGGCCAAAGAAGATACGCAGTATTTT
TRBV27,.,TRBJ2-3,.,CAQGASGVADTQYF,TGTGCCCAGGGGGCTAGCGGGGTTGCAGATACGCAGTATTTT
TRBV4-1,TRBD2,TRBJ2-1,.,CASSQVGSGGARNEQFF,TGCGCCAGCAGCCAAGTTGGGAGCGGGGGGGCCAGGAATGAGCAGTTCTTC
TRBV7-9,.,TRBJ2-3,.,CASSSRTSREAQYF,TGTGCCAGCAGCTCTCGAACTAGCAGGGAGGCGCAGTATTTT
TRBV6-1,.,TRBJ1-6,.,CASSEGPSLHF,TGTGCCAGCAGTGAAGGACCGTCCCTCCACTTT
TRBV7-2,.,TRBJ2-1,.,CASSLGGGARNEQFF,TGTGCCAGCAGCTTAGGAGGGGGTGCACGCAATGAGCAGTTCTTC
TRBV18,.,TRBJ1-6,.,CASSPEQQVRDLHF,TGTGCCAGCTCACCGGAACAGCAGGTCAGAGACCTCCACTTT
TRBV18,.,TRBJ1-1,few,CASLSLGNTEAFF,TGTGCCAGCCTCAGTTTGGGGAACACTGAAGCTTTCTTT
TRBV2,.,TRBJ1-3,.,CASIGYGNTIYF,TGTGCCAGCATAGGCTATGGAAACACCATATATTTT